This TCR beta chain was found in a study of shared clonotypes between healthy human individuals (dated by TCRdb to about 2020). Background on the whole study: The cohort included a few men and a couple of women between 18 and 49 years of age. For each donor, CD4 naive and CD4 memory were each run on three plates, CD8 naive on two plates, and CD8 memory on one plate. To estimate repertoire size and how much clonotypes are shared between individuals, the study performed deep sequencing of blood TCR repertoires from 4 to 6 healthy adults. Libraries were prepared and TCR repertoires were sequenced by different laboratories using diverse techniques, in order to increase sequencing depth and limit assay-specific biases. Per donor, leukapheresis produced somewhere between about 0.9 and 9.5 billion PBMCs. What the authors observed across the whole study: Higher generation probabilities were observed for clonotypes shared by all four sorted-subset donors than for non-shared clonotypes. Naive subsets generally had larger estimated clonotype richness than memory subsets did. When several donors were compared, the shared fraction of clonotypes was around 5% for naive CD4, roughly 3.3% for naive CD8, roughly 2.5% for memory CD4, and 0.3% to 0.5% for memory CD8. Rarefaction of sorted-subset datasets indicated incomplete sequencing despite the large sequencing depth. Sampling was restricted to blood, and TCR repertoires in tissues likely differ from the TCR repertoires found in blood. The small number of donors limited the genetic and exposure-history diversity represented. Pairwise subsampling indicated that sequencing depth was expected to affect the degree of clonotype sharing among donors.

Using the deep immunoSEQ assay, multiplex PCR amplified TCR CDR3 regions from genomic DNA. Extracted genomic DNA from each cell subset was distributed evenly across all wells of several immunoSEQ 96-well plates, and each plate was treated as a replicate. Each replicate PCR for sorted subsets received about 200 ng genomic DNA, equal to about 30,000 T cell genomes. Purified libraries were quantified with a Qubit 3.0 fluorometer, sized on a Bioanalyzer 2100, and re-quantified with the KAPA Library Quantification kit. Every immunoSEQ 96-well plate was sequenced on a dedicated single-read 150-cycle Illumina NextSeq 550 flow cell. In the original analysis: Because the immunoSEQ output included only junctional sequences and no quality scores, the filtering could not be the same as the filtering used for full-length reads. Sequences were annotated with PyIR, a Python wrapper for IgBLAST v1.9, and V/J genes and CDR3 were assigned using IMGT germline references. Reads with weak V/J assignments (E-value above 1e-6), missing CDR3, stop codons, out-of-frame junctions, or ambiguous translated residues were removed. V3J clonotypes were defined by identical inferred V gene, J gene, and CDR3 amino acid sequence. Percentage overlap between repertoires was calculated by dividing the number of shared unique clonotypes by the size of the smaller repertoire. RTK rarefaction, the Chao1 estimator, and Recon v2.1 estimates of unobserved clonotypes were used to assess repertoire richness. Generation probabilities were computed with OLGA for all TCRbeta clonotypes obtained by the gDNA method from a few donors. The clones in this table, taken by TCRdb from immuneACCESS, are in-frame only. Not every clone is retained; where verified, under half of the shortfall comes from an unresolved V gene, and the cause of the rest is unknown. From that table come the V and J calls and clone size; the DNA was used to work out D and trimming. The sample records 2 million to 2.5 million clones, 90% to 96% of which are singletons. Jointly, the top ten make up around 0.13% of the sample.

In the case of this clone: No antigen is known for it. No qualities accompany the bases; no much larger clone lies one base away.

The donors were healthy, HIV-negative adults who had no recently reported acute infections or vaccinations. Every donor was a Caucasian adult residing in Nashville, Tennessee, USA. CD4+ T cells were enriched by magnetic negative selection, after which naive cells were positively selected on CD45RA and the negative fraction was taken as the memory subset. Blood was obtained by leukapheresis, after which PBMCs were separated by Ficoll-Histopaque density gradient centrifugation and cryopreserved in liquid nitrogen vapor phase. Purity and quantity of every magnetically sorted T cell population were checked by analytical flow cytometry. Genomic DNA was isolated from every sorted fraction and measured by UV absorbance on a Nanodrop 2000c. V is cut by 0 bases and J by 4 bases, and the space between the germline ends is 8 bases. As encoded in the germline V gene (reference sequence), CDR1 is SEHNR while CDR2 is FQNEAQ. From the cysteine through the phenylalanine, the CDR3 covers 14 amino acids. The only DNA kept is the CDR3, 42 bases in frame from the first base.

The V and J segments used are TRBV7-9 and TRBJ2-3; the D gene remains uncertain. The origin of this receptor is a man aged 18 to 29 in good health. The specimen sequenced was naive CD4+ T cells sorted from blood. In the paper's terms, the cell subset or site label means: CD45RA+ positively selected. The CDR3 reads CASSLAGPPDTQYF. The nucleotides read TGTGCCAGCAGCTTAGCTGGCCCCCCAGATACGCAGTATTTT.